There are a few counts of the clone carrying this T cell receptor beta chain. The entry originates in a study of cytomegalovirus exposure and HLA in healthy donors. Healthy bone marrow donors made up the cohort. Germline lookup yields CDR1 MDHEN and CDR2 SYDVKM. This CDR3 region has 13 residues. V shed 5 bases and J shed 4 bases, with 12 bases lying between them. The PCR used 60 Vbeta and 13 Jbeta primers. Sequenced by immunoSEQ multiplex PCR; TCRdb stores in-frame clones only, minus some. The sample carries some 100,000 clones, approximately 88% recorded once. The chain has TRBV28 and TRBJ2-7; a possible D gene is TRBD2 (6 bases). The origin of this receptor is a man in his late teens or twenties in good health and CMV-seronegative. Sample: PBMCs. As DNA, the CDR3 is TGTGCCAGCAGTAGAGGGAGGACGTACGAGCAGTACTTC. The encoded protein is CASSRGRTYEQYF.